This passage covers 16 T cell receptor beta chains from one sample sequenced in a study of PD-L1 blockade in urothelial cancer. Measured with immunoSEQ multiplex PCR; TCRdb has only the in-frame clones, and not every one. The sample records about 74,000 clones, about 90% being singletons. Time point denoted: pretreatment peripheral blood. Sequencing was performed on PBMCs, taken around atezolizumab (anti-PD-L1) treatment. These receptors originate from a man between 70 and 80 years old with urothelial cancer.

The chain uses TRBV2 and TRBJ1-4; 8 positions agree with TRBD1. In germline, CDR1 is SNHLY, CDR2 FYNNEI. CDR3 size: 17 residues. Unmatched junction bases numbered 14, after V lost 7 bases and J lost 4 bases. CDR3 in DNA: TGTGCCAGCACCGGGGGTCCCAGGGGGCAGGGTAATGAAAAACTGTTTTTT. It specifies CASTGGPRGQGNEKLFF.

The V and J genes are TRBV27 and TRBJ2-1, with D uncertain. Germline values: CDR1 MNHEY, CDR2 SMNVEV (reference sequence). This CDR3 is built from 13 residues. V was trimmed by 8 bases and J by 4 bases, leaving 12 bases between them. CDR3 nucleotides: TGTGCCAGCCGAGTTAGCCTTTACAATGAGCAGTTCTTC. This sequence encodes CASRVSLYNEQFF.

The genes are TRBV5-1 and TRBJ2-1, with 11 bases fitting TRBD2. Trimming cost V 3 bases and J 3 bases; bases outside gene matches: 2. The CDR3 loop spans 15 amino acids. Germline V gives CDR1 SGHRS, CDR2 YFSETQ. Here the CDR3 DNA reads TGCGCCAGCAGCTCTGGGACTAGCGGCTACAATGAGCAGTTCTTC. Amino acid sequence: CASSSGTSGYNEQFF.

The chain couples TRBV19 to TRBJ1-1, with D unresolved. V lost 7 bases and J 4 bases, leaving 13 bases between the germline ends. This CDR3 is 13 amino acids long. Germline V lookup: CDR1 LNHDA, CDR2 SQIVND (reference sequence). CDR3 sequence (DNA): TGTGCCAGTACTCTACGGGGTCCCACTGAAGCTTTCTTT. Its protein is CASTLRGPTEAFF.

The chain links TRBV5-1 to TRBJ2-7, with 7 bases fitting TRBD1. V shed 0 bases and J 0 bases; nucleotides not matched to a gene: 9. This CDR3 is built from 17 residues. CDR1 and CDR2 from the germline V gene are SGHRS and YFSETQ. The CDR3 bases are TGCGCCAGCAGCTTGGTAGGACAGGCCGTCTCCTCCTACGAGCAGTACTTC. It specifies CASSLVGQAVSSYEQYF.

This rearrangement joins TRBV5-1 to TRBJ2-5; TRBD1 matches 8 bases. Unmatched junction bases numbered 4, after V lost 2 bases and J lost 4 bases. This CDR3 has 14 residues. Looked up from germline, CDR1 is SGHRS and CDR2 is YFSETQ. CDR3 loop: CASSLGTGIETQYF. CDR3 nucleotides: TGCGCCAGCAGCTTAGGGACAGGAATAGAGACCCAGTACTTC.

This chain connects TRBV18 to TRBJ2-7, with D unclear. Per germline, CDR1 KGHSH and CDR2 LQKENI. V gave up 1 base and J gave up 2 bases, with 9 bases separating them. The CDR3 extends over 14 amino acids. The CDR3 DNA reads TGTGCCAGCTCACCACTCAACAGTCCCTACGAGCAGTACTTC. This encodes CASSPLNSPYEQYF.

This clone was found once. The V gene is TRBV5-1, the J gene TRBJ2-7; tentatively, D is TRBD1 (5 bases). Germline V gene sequence: CDR1 SGHRS, CDR2 YFSETQ. This CDR3 contains 14 residues. The V end lost 4 bases, the J end lost 0 bases, and 11 bases lay between the germline ends. CDR3 DNA: TGCGCCAGCAGCCTAAGGGGCACCTCCTACGAGCAGTACTTC. Translation gives CASSLRGTSYEQYF.

This clone was detected once. This chain links TRBV27 with TRBJ1-4; no clear D. With 4 bases removed from V and 8 bases from J, the gap between germline ends came to 11 bases. Germline values: CDR1 MNHEY, CDR2 SMNVEV (reference sequence). The length of the CDR3 is 13 residues. The CDR3 spells CASSSGVGEKLFF. The CDR3 DNA reads as TGTGCCAGCAGTTCCGGGGTCGGCGAAAAACTGTTTTTT.

This chain connects TRBV28 to TRBJ1-2; 11 nucleotides match TRBD1. The CDR3 has 14 residues. V lost 5 bases, J lost 7 bases, and 6 bases stayed unmatched. CDR1 and CDR2 from the germline V gene are MDHEN and SYDVKM. CDR3 sequence reads: CASSGDRGFSGYTF. CDR3 sequence (DNA): TGTGCCAGCAGTGGGGACAGGGGGTTTAGTGGCTACACCTTC.

The chain carries TRBV28 and TRBJ1-1, with TRBD1 as a possible D gene (5 bases). CDR3 length: 15 residues. CDR1 and CDR2 (germline): MDHEN, SYDVKM. V dropped 2 bases and J dropped 6 bases, with 16 bases sitting between them. CDR3: CASSLTPGWLAEAFF. CDR3 nucleotides: TGTGCCAGCAGTTTAACGCCAGGGTGGCTTGCTGAAGCTTTCTTT. The complete variable domain, with remaining parts taken from reference TRBV28 and TRBJ1-1, reads DVKVTQSSRYLVKRTGEKVFLECVQDMDHENMFWYRQDPGLGLRLIYFSYDVKMKEKGDIPEGYSVSREKKERFSLILESASTNQTSMYLCASSLTPGWLAEAFFGQGTRLTVV.

The rearrangement joins TRBV15 to TRBJ2-5; TRBD2 matches at 15 bases. The CDR3 is made up of 17 amino acids. The germline V gene encodes CDR1 LNHNV and CDR2 YYDKDF (reference sequence). V trimming: 0 bases; J trimming: 6 bases; junction bases outside the gene matches: 5. The CDR3: CATSRDKGLAGGKTQYF. The DNA for the CDR3 is TGTGCCACCAGCAGAGATAAGGGACTAGCGGGAGGAAAGACCCAGTACTTC. Based on the CDR3 plus reference TRBV15 and TRBJ2-5, the full variable domain is DAMVIQNPRYQVTQFGKPVTLSCSQTLNHNVMYWYQQKSSQAPKLLFHYYDKDFNNEADTPDNFQSRRPNTSFCFLDIRSPGLGDTAMYLCATSRDKGLAGGKTQYFGPGTRLLVL.

This chain connects TRBV5-1 to TRBJ1-1, with D maybe TRBD1 (5 bases). Germline CDR1 and CDR2: SGHRS and YFSETQ. CDR3 length: 14 residues. V was trimmed by 1 base and J by 2 bases, leaving 9 bases between them. DNA of the CDR3: TGCGCCAGCAGCTTGCAGGGAGGTAACACTGAAGCTTTCTTT. Translation gives CASSLQGGNTEAFF.

The rearrangement joins TRBV5-1 to TRBJ2-3; TRBD1 might be the D (5 bases). Germline V gives CDR1 SGHRS, CDR2 YFSETQ. Trimming stripped 1 base from V and 6 bases from J, with 12 bases between. This CDR3 is built from 14 residues. CDR3 sequence (DNA): TGCGCCAGCAGCTTGTCCCAGGGTGGGGATACGCAGTATTTT. Translating it yields CASSLSQGGDTQYF.

The J gene is TRBJ2-5, the V gene TRBV5-1, with TRBD1 matching over 10 bases. The V gene end was trimmed by 4 bases and the J gene end by 5 bases; junction bases not matched to a gene: 8. The V gene's germline CDR1 is SGHRS and CDR2 YFSETQ. The CDR3 has 15 residues. CDR3 DNA sequence: TGCGCCAGCAGCGGGGGACAGGGGAATGTTGAGACCCAGTACTTC. Its translation: CASSGGQGNVETQYF. The whole variable domain, filled in from reference TRBV5-1 and TRBJ2-5, reads KAGVTQTPRYLIKTRGQQVTLSCSPISGHRSVSWYQQTPGQGLQFLFEYFSETQRNKGNFPGRFSGRQFSNSRSEMNVSTLELGDSALYLCASSGGQGNVETQYFGPGTRLLVL.

This sequence joins TRBV14 and TRBJ1-2, with D tentatively TRBD1 (5 bases). The CDR3 runs 13 residues. V lost 1 base to trimming and J lost 2 bases, with 5 bases between them. Germline V gene lookup returns CDR1 SGHDN and CDR2 FVKESK. For the CDR3, the DNA is TGTGCCAGCAGCCAAGGACAGAACTATGGCTACACCTTC. It encodes CASSQGQNYGYTF.